This T cell receptor (beta chain) was sequenced in a study of T cells in Graves' hyperthyroidism and ophthalmopathy. General observations from the study: Blood also showed most of the thyroid clonotypes that were expanded above 0.001.

Germline CDR1 SQVTM, CDR2 ANQGSEA. The germline V and J ends were trimmed by 3 bases and 4 bases, with 7 bases remaining between them. The CDR3 contains 12 residues. This clonotype was seen more than once but under ten times. Antigen: not known. Fresh peripheral blood, around 10 ml of it, supplied the PBMCs. TCR beta CDR3 sequences were amplified from RNA transcripts. First-round RT-PCR targeting the TCR CDR3 was performed with the HTBI primer set. TCRdb reanalysed the multiplex PCR reads using MiXCR and keeps one entry per CDR3 protein. The table lists 620,000 or so distinct CDR3 sequences, roughly 15% of them singletons.

Source material: blood. This sequence originates from a woman aged 45 to 65 with Graves' ophthalmopathy. The rearrangement links TRBV29-1 to TRBJ2-1; perhaps TRBD2 as D (5 bases). CDR3 nucleotide sequence: TGCAGCGTTGATCGGGGTTACAATGAGCAGTTCTTC. It translates to CSVDRGYNEQFF.